Below are 12 T cell receptor beta chains sequenced from a single sample in a study of blood T cell repertoires in COVID-19. The data were produced by immunoSEQ multiplex PCR, yet TCRdb's version contains in-frame clones alone and is incomplete. This table has about 140,000 clones, roughly 89% appearing once. The specimen sequenced was peripheral blood. Receptor source: a man aged 55 to 69 with active or convalescent COVID-19.

This clone was recorded once. The chain couples TRBV29-1 to TRBJ2-3; the match to TRBD2 covers 9 bases. V was clipped by 4 bases and J by 6 bases; unmatched bases: 8. This CDR3 is 14 amino acids long. Germline V gene sequence: CDR1 SQVTM, CDR2 ANQGSEA. In DNA form, the CDR3 reads TGCAGCGTTGTGGCGGGGGGGCTTCGGGATACGCAGTATTTT. Translating gives CSVVAGGLRDTQYF.

The chain has TRBV4-1 and TRBJ2-7, with 10 bases identical to TRBD2. The trim removed 0 bases at V and 1 base at J, leaving 9 bases unmatched. Germline CDR1 is MGHRA and CDR2 is YSYEKL. The CDR3 has 18 amino acids. The DNA for the CDR3 is TGCGCCAGCAGCCAAGATGAACTAGCGGGGTTCGGGTCCTACGAGCAGTACTTC. Translation: CASSQDELAGFGSYEQYF.

The rearrangement uses TRBV27 and TRBJ1-1; the match to TRBD1 covers 8 bases. V dropped 3 bases and J dropped 0; count of bases not matched to a gene: 9. The CDR3 sequence is 17 residues long. Germline V gene data show CDR1 as MNHEY and CDR2 as SMNVEV (reference sequence). CDR3 loop: CASSFGYRQGMNTEAFF. The CDR3 DNA reads as TGTGCCAGCAGTTTCGGTTACCGACAGGGGATGAACACTGAAGCTTTCTTT.

The V and J genes are TRBV6-5 and TRBJ1-2, with 9 bases aligning to TRBD1. There are 13 residues in the CDR3. Germline lookup yields CDR1 MNHEY and CDR2 SVGAGI. The trim removed 6 bases at V and 8 bases at J, leaving 7 bases unmatched. CDR3 in amino acids: CASSMGQGKGYTF. The CDR3 DNA is TGTGCCAGCAGCATGGGACAGGGAAAGGGCTACACCTTC.

The count of this clone is one. This chain joins TRBV10-3 and TRBJ2-5; TRBD1 might be the D (7 bases). With 10 bases removed from V and 4 bases from J, the gap between germline ends came to 19 bases. CDR3 size: 14 residues. From germline, CDR1 is ENHRY and CDR2 SYGVKD. The CDR3 region has the DNA TGTGCCAGCGCTCCGGGTCAGGGGGGAGAGACCCAGTACTTC. Its protein product is CASAPGQGGETQYF.

CDR3 bases: TGTGCCACCAGTCTAAGGGGGCGGGCTGAAAAACTGTTTTTT. As protein: CATSLRGRAEKLFF. The genes are TRBV24-1 and TRBJ1-4; 7 bases match TRBD1. Germline-derived CDR1 and CDR2 are KGHDR and SFDVKD. The J segment lost 7 bases and the V segment lost 6 bases, leaving 7 bases of the junction unmatched. The CDR3 runs to 14 residues.

The gene calls are TRBV2 and TRBJ1-2; 10 nucleotides agree with TRBD1. V was pared by 3 bases and J by 5 bases, with 6 bases of the junction left unmatched. There are 15 residues in the CDR3. The V gene's germline CDR1 is SNHLY and CDR2 FYNNEI. As DNA, the CDR3 is TGTGCCAGCAGTGAGACAGGGGGCGCCGTTTATGGCTACACCTTC. Encoded protein: CASSETGGAVYGYTF.

V is TRBV19 and J is TRBJ2-7; D remains unclear. The germline gives CDR1 LNHDA, CDR2 SQIVND (reference sequence). The CDR3 totals 13 residues. The V end lost 2 bases, the J end lost 3 bases, and 8 bases lay between the germline ends. The CDR3 nucleotides read TGTGCCAGTAGTATACAACAATTCTACGAGCAGTACTTC. It is translated as CASSIQQFYEQYF.

The chain uses TRBV7-6 and TRBJ1-1, with D perhaps matching TRBD1 (6 bases). CDR1 is SGHVS and CDR2 is FNYEAQ in the germline V gene. CDR3 length: 17 residues. Trimming took off 4 bases at V and 5 bases at J, with 23 bases between the two ends. CDR3 DNA: TGTGCCAGCAGCTCCTTAACGGGGGGGGCAGGACGGACTGAAGCTTTCTTT. Translating gives CASSSLTGGAGRTEAFF.

The chain recombines TRBV5-1 with TRBJ2-3; the D gene is possibly TRBD2 (6 bases). Trimming pared 4 bases from V and 0 bases from J, leaving 12 bases between. Germline V lookup: CDR1 SGHRS, CDR2 YFSETQ. The CDR3 runs to 15 residues. The DNA for the CDR3 is TGCGCCAGCAGCGATGGACGGGGGAGCACAGATACGCAGTATTTT. Encoded protein: CASSDGRGSTDTQYF.

The chain joins TRBV28 to TRBJ2-1; TRBD2 aligns across 11 bases. The CDR3 runs to 16 residues. V lost 5 bases, J lost 6 bases, and 9 bases stayed unmatched. Germline V gives CDR1 MDHEN, CDR2 SYDVKM. Here the CDR3 DNA reads TGTGCCAGCAGTCCCTATCGACTAGCGGGACGCAATGAGCAGTTCTTC. This gives the protein CASSPYRLAGRNEQFF.

This clone turned up a few times. V usage is TRBV2 and J usage is TRBJ2-5; tentatively, D is TRBD2 (5 bases). Trimming shortened V by 4 bases and J by 5 bases, and 14 bases separated the two germline ends. The CDR3 is 14 amino acids. Per germline, CDR1 SNHLY and CDR2 FYNNEI. CDR3 protein: CASSARLAGETQYF. The CDR3 bases are TGTGCCAGCAGTGCCCGTCTAGCTGGGGAGACCCAGTACTTC.